A selection of T cell receptor beta chains follows, all from one sample in a study of response to subunit inactivated influenza vaccine. MiXCR, applied by TCRdb to the RT-PCR reads, yields one record per CDR3 protein. The repertoire consists of hundreds of thousands of distinct CDR3 sequences, with approximately 10% occurring once and the leading ten covering approximately 11%. The same data also went into a second study, on T cells expressing NK-cell markers.

This specimen was PBMCs from blood, taken on the day of vaccination. These receptors all come from a man in his fifties or sixties who received an inactivated influenza vaccine. The CDR3 runs from the conserved cysteine through the conserved F or W. A D gene is named only where the DNA matches it firmly. Clone size is not always given. Where it is, it says once, few, many or a class for expanded clones.

>17|TRBD2|TRBV5-1|many|TRBJ2-1
CASSEGTTSGRLNEQFF
TGCGCCAGCAGCGAAGGGACGACTAGCGGGAGACTCAATGAGCAGTTCTTC
>15|NA|TRBV13|NA|TRBJ1-1
CASSLEGKWDTEAFF
TGTGCCAGCAGCTTAGAGGGTAAATGGGACACTGAAGCTTTCTTT
>18|NA|TRBV5-1|NA|TRBJ2-6
CASSLVGRGNSGANVLTF
TGCGCCAGCAGCTTGGTGGGCAGGGGTAATTCTGGGGCCAACGTCCTGACTTTC
>12|NA|TRBV28|many|TRBJ1-1
CASSTGPTEAFF
TGTGCCAGCAGTACAGGGCCCACTGAAGCTTTCTTT
>14|NA|TRBV15|NA|TRBJ2-1
CATSVVSGYNEQFF
TGTGCCACCAGCGTTGTCTCGGGATACAATGAGCAGTTCTTC
>14|NA|TRBV5-1|NA|TRBJ2-7
CASSLASDSYEQYF
TGCGCCAGCAGCTTGGCCTCGGACAGCTACGAGCAGTACTTC
>15|NA|TRBV27|few|TRBJ2-1
CASSTSPGHINEQFF
TGTGCCAGCAGTACATCCCCGGGACACATCAATGAGCAGTTCTTC
>15|NA|TRBV4-3|NA|TRBJ2-1
CASSTGAGGFNEQFF
TGCGCCAGCAGTACAGGGGCCGGGGGTTTCAATGAGCAGTTCTTC
>14|NA|TRBV21-1|few|TRBJ2-7
CASSNVQGSYEQYF
TGTGCCAGCAGCAACGTGCAGGGTTCCTACGAGCAGTACTTC
>12|NA|TRBV2|NA|TRBJ2-1
CASRDWLNEQFF
TGTGCCAGCAGAGACTGGCTCAATGAGCAGTTCTTC
>15|TRBD2|TRBV5-1|NA|TRBJ2-1
CTSSAGLAGGNEQFF
TGCACCAGCAGCGCCGGACTAGCGGGAGGAAATGAGCAGTTCTTC
>14|NA|TRBV12-3/TRBV12-4|many|TRBJ1-5
CASSLGGRGEPQHF
TGTGCCAGCAGTTTAGGTGGCCGAGGTGAGCCCCAGCATTTT
>14|NA|TRBV5-1|NA|TRBJ2-7
CASSLAHDKNEQYF
TGCGCCAGCAGCTTGGCCCACGACAAGAACGAGCAGTACTTC
>15|TRBD1|TRBV10-3|many|TRBJ1-6
CAIRRQGGNNSPLHF
TGTGCCATCAGAAGACAGGGAGGAAATAATTCACCCCTCCACTTT
>14|NA|TRBV2|few|TRBJ1-2
CASLRAAPIRGYTF
TGTGCCAGTCTCCGGGCAGCCCCCATTAGGGGATACACCTTC
>13|NA|TRBV7-9|NA|TRBJ1-2
CASVSPVNYGYTF
TGTGCCAGCGTAAGTCCGGTAAACTATGGCTACACCTTC
>16|NA|TRBV4-2|many|TRBJ2-3
CASSQGSSGGTDTQYF
TGTGCCAGCAGCCAAGGATCCAGCGGTGGCACAGATACGCAGTATTTT
>12|NA|TRBV20-1|few|TRBJ2-1
CSAREEVHEQFF
TGCAGTGCCAGAGAGGAGGTACATGAGCAGTTCTTC
>16|TRBD1|TRBV6-2/TRBV6-3|few|TRBJ2-7
CASSYSPGQGDYEQYF
TGTGCCAGCAGTTACTCACCGGGACAGGGGGACTACGAGCAGTACTTC
>13|TRBD2|TRBV29-1|few|TRBJ2-4
CSAGGAPKNIQYF
TGCAGCGCCGGGGGGGCACCCAAAAACATTCAGTACTTC
>17|TRBD2|TRBV4-1|NA|TRBJ2-2
CASKRAGGGGETGELFF
TGCGCCAGCAAAAGAGCGGGGGGCGGCGGGGAAACCGGGGAGCTGTTTTTT
>14|TRBD1|TRBV5-1|many|TRBJ2-1
CASSPGQGINEQFF
TGCGCCAGCAGCCCGGGACAGGGGATCAATGAGCAGTTCTTC
>13|NA|TRBV5-1|NA|TRBJ2-7
CASSSQPTYEQYF
TGCGCCAGCAGCTCCCAGCCGACCTACGAGCAGTACTTC
>16|TRBD2|TRBV5-1|many|TRBJ2-2
CASSQGLGTNTGELFF
TGCGCCAGCAGCCAAGGACTAGGGACGAACACCGGGGAGCTGTTTTTT
>13|NA|TRBV18|NA|TRBJ1-1
CASSPTSYTEAFF
TGTGCCAGCTCACCAACGAGTTACACTGAAGCTTTCTTT
>13|NA|TRBV29-1|many|TRBJ1-3
CSVERFTGNTIYF
TGCAGCGTTGAAAGGTTCACTGGAAACACCATATATTTT
>16|NA|TRBV4-1|many|TRBJ2-1
CASSRDPPGSYNEQFF
TGCGCCAGCAGCCGGGACCCGCCGGGATCCTACAATGAGCAGTTCTTC
>15|TRBD2|TRBV7-2|NA|TRBJ2-3
CASKTGTSGMGTQYF
TGTGCCAGCAAAACCGGGACTAGCGGGATGGGCACGCAGTATTTT
>16|TRBD2|TRBV3-1|NA|TRBJ2-2
CASPASGGMNTGELFF
TGTGCCAGCCCCGCTAGCGGGGGGATGAACACCGGGGAGCTGTTTTTT
>12|NA|TRBV12-3/TRBV12-4|NA|TRBJ1-2
CASSPRVGGYTF
TGTGCCAGCAGCCCGAGGGTCGGTGGCTACACCTTC
>17|TRBD2|TRBV5-5|many|TRBJ2-7
CASSLGVTAGGSYEQYF
TGTGCCAGCAGCTTAGGAGTAACGGCGGGGGGAAGCTACGAGCAGTACTTC
>15|TRBD2|TRBV10-3|NA|TRBJ2-5
CAISESGGIQETQYF
TGTGCCATCAGTGAGTCGGGAGGGATACAAGAGACCCAGTACTTC
>12|NA|TRBV24-1|few|TRBJ2-1
CATSDFLSEQFF
TGTGCCACCAGTGATTTCCTGAGTGAGCAGTTCTTC